This T cell receptor beta chain comes out of a study of PD-L1 blockade in urothelial cancer. Specified time point: peripheral blood 6 weeks after treatment start. The table came from immunoSEQ multiplex PCR; TCRdb's copy has only in-frame clones and leaves some out. The sample lists 100,000 to 150,000 clones, 86% occurring once. Trimming removed 0 bases from V and 2 bases from J, with 7 bases in between. CDR1 is MNHEY, CDR2 SMNVEV, per germline (reference sequence). The CDR3 is made up of 14 amino acids. The sequenced sample was PBMCs, obtained around atezolizumab (anti-PD-L1) treatment. This TCR came from a man aged 45-65 years with urothelial cancer. This rearrangement joins TRBV27 to TRBJ1-1; no clear D gene. The CDR3 nucleotides read TGTGCCAGCAGTTTATCGCGGGGTAACACTGAAGCTTTCTTT. This encodes CASSLSRGNTEAFF.